These 30 T cell receptor beta chains share one sample of origin, sequenced in a study of T cells in Graves' hyperthyroidism and ophthalmopathy. Amplification yielded TCR beta CDR3 regions, with RNA transcripts as the source. The TCR CDR3 was amplified in a first-round RT-PCR using the HTBI primer set. TCRdb re-derived calls from the multiplex PCR reads in MiXCR, one entry per CDR3 protein. In the table there are hundreds of thousands of distinct CDR3 sequences, about a sixth of which are singletons. Specimen: blood. All receptors come from a woman in her 40s with Graves' ophthalmopathy.

This clonotype was observed at least ten times. The chain couples TRBV7-9 to TRBJ2-7; no clear D gene. The CDR3 extends over 12 amino acids. V was clipped by 0 bases and J by 4 bases, with 4 bases between them. Germline values: CDR1 SEHNR, CDR2 FQNEAQ (reference sequence). The DNA for the CDR3 is TGTGCCAGCAGCTTAGCTACTTACGAGCAGTACTTC. As protein: CASSLATYEQYF.

This chain uses TRBV6-1 with TRBJ2-3; no clear D. The CDR3 has 14 amino acids. Per germline, CDR1 MNHNS and CDR2 SASEGT. Trimming cost V 5 bases and J 3 bases, with 12 bases left between them. CDR3: CASSFRQATDTQYF. The DNA for the CDR3 is TGTGCCAGCAGTTTCCGTCAGGCTACAGATACGCAGTATTTT.

Of note for this clonotype: A read error is likely, as this CDR3 ends without the conserved phenylalanine or tryptophan. CDR3: CASSEDGGGYGYTL. CDR3 sequence (DNA): TGTGCCAGCAGTGAAGACGGAGGGGGCTATGGCTACACCCTC. The V call is TRBV6-1, the J call TRBJ1-2, with D possibly TRBD1 on 6 matching bases. The germline V and J ends were trimmed by 1 base and 4 bases, with 10 bases remaining between them. The germline V gene encodes CDR1 MNHNS and CDR2 SASEGT. CDR3 length equals 14 residues.

This clonotype was counted at least ten times. J is TRBJ1-1 and V is TRBV3-1; D remains unclear. Trimming pared 1 base from V and 2 bases from J, leaving 8 bases between. This CDR3 has 14 amino acids. Germline CDR1 is LGHDT and CDR2 is YNNKEL (reference sequence). In nucleotides, the CDR3 is TGTGCCAGCAGCCAAGCTTGGAAAAACACTGAAGCTTTCTTT. Its protein is CASSQAWKNTEAFF. Looking up the rest from reference TRBV3-1 and TRBJ1-1 gives the full variable domain: DTAVSQTPKYLVTQMGNDKSIKCEQNLGHDTMYWYKQDSKKFLKIMFSYNNKELIINETVPNRFSPKSPDKAHLNLHINSLELGDSAVYFCASSQAWKNTEAFFGQGTRLTVV.

This sequence joins TRBV27 and TRBJ2-5, with 12 bases lining up with TRBD2. From germline, CDR1 is MNHEY and CDR2 SMNVEV (reference sequence). The CDR3 is 15 amino acids. V shed 8 bases, J shed 1 base, and the junction held 5 bases outside the gene matches. This chain's CDR3 is CASGASGGAQETQYF. The DNA for the CDR3 is TGTGCCAGCGGGGCTAGCGGGGGGGCCCAAGAGACCCAGTACTTC.

Of note for this clonotype: Being one base from a much bigger clone, this may be a read error. The V call is TRBV30, the J call TRBJ2-5; TRBD1 might be the D (5 bases). The CDR3 is 14 amino acids. Germline-derived CDR1 and CDR2 are GTSNPN and SVGIG (reference sequence). CDR3 coding DNA: TGTGCCTGTACTCCCGCAGGGTCACAAGAGACCCGGTACTTC. This sequence encodes CACTPAGSQETRYF.

This clonotype was detected ten times or more. The chain links TRBV7-6 to TRBJ2-1, with 8 bases aligning to TRBD1. The CDR3 sequence is 14 residues long. The germline gives CDR1 SGHVS, CDR2 FNYEAQ. The ends lost 4 bases at V and 6 bases at J; junction bases unmatched: 5. The CDR3 nucleotides are TGTGCCAGCAGCTCAAGGACAGGGACCAATGAGCAGTTCTTC. Protein sequence: CASSSRTGTNEQFF.

This clonotype was found many times. The chain employs TRBV11-2 and TRBJ1-1, with D unclear. The germline V and J ends were trimmed by 5 bases and 6 bases, with 19 bases remaining between them. The V gene's germline CDR1 is SGHAT and CDR2 FQNNGV. This CDR3 spans 15 amino acids. The CDR3 here is CASSKGGEDEAEAFF. CDR3 DNA sequence: TGTGCCAGCAGCAAAGGAGGAGAGGATGAAGCTGAAGCTTTCTTT.

CDR3 bases: TGCAGCGCCCCTGTCCTAAACTCCTACGAGCAGTACTTC. Encoded protein: CSAPVLNSYEQYF. The chain uses TRBV20-1 and TRBJ2-7, with D uncertain. CDR1 and CDR2 from the germline V gene are DFQATT and SNEGSKA (reference sequence). CDR3 size: 13 residues.

The chain carries TRBV19 and TRBJ2-7, with D possibly TRBD1 on 6 matching bases. The CDR3 length is 15 residues. Germline assignment: CDR1 LNHDA and CDR2 SQIVND (reference sequence). Trimming took 5 bases from V and 0 from J, leaving 14 bases between them. The CDR3 DNA reads TGTGCCAGTAGTCTGACAGGAGATCACTCCTACGAGCAGTACTTC. This codes for CASSLTGDHSYEQYF.

In its sample, this clonotype was seen a few times. The CDR3 spells CASSPHGTSGGTYIYNEQFF. CDR3 in DNA: TGTGCCAGCAGCCCTCACGGGACTAGCGGGGGGACCTATATTTACAATGAGCAGTTCTTC. The chain is built from TRBV9 and TRBJ2-1; 15 bases map to TRBD2. V shed 4 bases and J 4 bases; nucleotides not matched to a gene: 15. This CDR3 spans 20 amino acids. Germline CDR1 is SGDLS and CDR2 is YYNGEE.

This clonotype was counted many times. The CDR3 DNA sequence: TGTGCCTCTAAGACAGGGCTATACAATTCACCCCTCCACTTT. Protein: CASKTGLYNSPLHF. The chain couples TRBV2 to TRBJ1-6, with 7 bases aligning to TRBD1. V lost 11 bases to trimming and J lost 7 bases; unmatched junction nucleotides: 11. The CDR3 totals 14 residues. The germline V gene has CDR1 SNHLY and CDR2 FYNNEI. The full variable domain, rest sourced from reference TRBV2 and TRBJ1-6, is EPEVTQTPSHQVTQMGQEVILRCVPISNHLYFYWYRQILGQKVEFLVSFYNNEISEKSEIFDDQFSVERPDGSNFTLKIRSTKLEDSAMYFCASKTGLYNSPLHFGNGTRLTVT.

V and J are TRBV27 and TRBJ2-1; possibly TRBD1 or TRBD2 for D (5 bases each). V was trimmed by 2 bases and J by 5 bases, leaving 10 bases between them. This CDR3 region has 14 residues. Germline V gene data show CDR1 as MNHEY and CDR2 as SMNVEV (reference sequence). CDR3 in amino acids: CASSLGTADNEQFF. CDR3 nucleotides: TGTGCCAGCAGTTTAGGGACGGCTGACAATGAGCAGTTCTTC.

This clonotype has a handful of counts. The chain employs TRBV4-1 and TRBJ2-3, with TRBD2 matching 9 bases. J was trimmed by 4 bases and V by 1 base; bases with no gene match: 3. CDR1 is MGHRA and CDR2 is YSYEKL in the germline V gene. The CDR3 is made up of 15 amino acids. The CDR3 DNA reads as TGCGCCAGCAGCCAAGCCGGGACTAGCCCAGATACGCAGTATTTT. It encodes CASSQAGTSPDTQYF.

The rearrangement uses TRBV9 and TRBJ2-1; D not certain. The CDR3 consists of 13 residues. The germline gives CDR1 SGDLS, CDR2 YYNGEE. Trimming cost V 4 bases and J 6 bases, with 11 bases left between them. The CDR3 bases are TGTGCCAGCAGCCCCTGGACCATCAATGAGCAGTTCTTC. This translates into CASSPWTINEQFF. Together with reference TRBV9 and TRBJ2-1, the CDR3 gives the full variable domain: DSGVTQTPKHLITATGQRVTLRCSPRSGDLSVYWYQQSLDQGLQFLIQYYNGEERAKGNILERFSAQQFPDLHSELNLSSLELGDSALYFCASSPWTINEQFFGPGTRLTVL.

V gene TRBV11-2 combines with J gene TRBJ2-7; weak D call: TRBD1 (6 bases). The length of the CDR3 is 13 residues. Trimming took off 3 bases at V and 5 bases at J, with 11 bases between the two ends. Germline CDR1 SGHAT, CDR2 FQNNGV. The CDR3 DNA reads TGTGCCAGCAGCTTGGGGACACTGAACGAGCAGTACTTC. Encoded protein: CASSLGTLNEQYF.

This clonotype was seen just once. The chain employs TRBV6-1 and TRBJ2-5; no definite D call. This CDR3 is built from 18 residues. V was clipped by 0 bases and J by 4 bases, with 21 bases between them. CDR1 is MNHNS and CDR2 is SASEGT in the germline V gene. The CDR3 DNA reads as TGTGCCAGCAGTGAAGCCCCCCCCCCCCCCCTTTGGTTAGAGACCCAGTACTTC. Its protein is CASSEAPPPPLWLETQYF.

This clonotype was seen a handful of times. The gene calls are TRBV5-1 and TRBJ1-5; D is unclear. Germline-derived CDR1 and CDR2 are SGHRS and YFSETQ. The CDR3 consists of 13 residues. V dropped 1 base and J dropped 6 bases, with 8 bases sitting between them. The CDR3 nucleotides read TGCGCCAGCAGCTTGTCTCAAGGTCAGCCCCAGCATTTT. It encodes CASSLSQGQPQHF.

The chain links TRBV20-1 to TRBJ2-3, with TRBD2 matching 16 bases. The ends lost 0 bases at V and 2 bases at J; junction bases unmatched: 11. The germline V gene encodes CDR1 DFQATT and CDR2 SNEGSKA (reference sequence). There are 20 residues in the CDR3. CDR3 in amino acids: CSAREIGGLAGGIPTDTQYF. DNA of the CDR3: TGCAGTGCTAGAGAAATCGGGGGACTAGCGGGAGGGATCCCCACAGATACGCAGTATTTT.

This chain joins TRBV4-2 and TRBJ1-5; 9 bases match TRBD1. The length of the CDR3 is 16 residues. Per germline, CDR1 LGHNA and CDR2 YNFKEQ. The trim removed 5 bases at V and 1 base at J, leaving 6 bases unmatched. The CDR3 nucleotides read TGTGCCAGCAGCTACCGCGGACAGGGGAGCAATCAGCCCCAGCATTTT. Translated: CASSYRGQGSNQPQHF.

The chain recombines TRBV20-1 with TRBJ2-3, with 8 bases identical to TRBD1. Germline V CDR1 and CDR2: DFQATT, SNEGSKA (reference sequence). V dropped 1 base and J dropped 5; count of bases not matched to a gene: 8. The CDR3 totals 15 residues. The CDR3 spells CSARGTGRLKDTQYF. CDR3 nucleotides: TGCAGTGCTAGAGGGACAGGGCGGCTGAAAGATACGCAGTATTTT.

This clonotype was observed many times. The rearrangement links TRBV28 to TRBJ1-1, with TRBD1 matching 7 bases. This CDR3 contains 15 residues. Per germline, CDR1 MDHEN and CDR2 SYDVKM. V trimming: 6 bases; J trimming: 2 bases; junction bases outside the gene matches: 9. In DNA, the CDR3 is TGTGCCAGCAGGCAAGGGGGCCGATTTAACACTGAAGCTTTCTTT. Its protein is CASRQGGRFNTEAFF.

The chain joins TRBV7-9 to TRBJ2-4; no reliable D call. V was cut by 0 bases and J by 9 bases, with 12 bases left in between. This CDR3 contains 14 residues. CDR1 and CDR2 (germline): SEHNR, FQNEAQ (reference sequence). CDR3 residues: CASSLAAASGIQYF. CDR3 DNA sequence: TGTGCCAGCAGCTTAGCTGCAGCCTCGGGCATTCAGTACTTC. The full variable domain, its missing parts supplied by reference TRBV7-9 and TRBJ2-4, is DTGVSQNPRHKITKRGQNVTFRCDPISEHNRLYWYRQTLGQGPEFLTYFQNEAQLEKSRLLSDRFSAERPKGSFSTLEIQRTEQGDSAMYLCASSLAAASGIQYFGAGTRLSVL.

In its sample, this clonotype was seen many times. The chain links TRBV20-1 to TRBJ1-2, with TRBD1 identical over 8 bases. Germline V gives CDR1 DFQATT, CDR2 SNEGSKA (reference sequence). Germline trimming cut 0 bases from V and 7 bases from J; bases unmatched to any gene: 7. The CDR3 is 14 residues long. The CDR3, as DNA: TGCAGTGCTAGAGATTCCGGGACAGGCTTTGGCTACACCTTC. It specifies CSARDSGTGFGYTF.

Remarks on this clonotype: One junction end disagrees with the germline gene, perhaps due to a read error. This chain joins TRBV19 and TRBJ1-2; weak D call: TRBD1 (6 bases). The CDR3 consists of 11 residues. Per the germline V gene, CDR1 is LNHDA and CDR2 is SQIVND (reference sequence). In nucleotides, the CDR3 is TGTGCCAGCCGCGGGACAACCGCTACCCTCTTC. Its translation: CASRGTTATLF.

This clonotype was counted ten times or more. The chain combines TRBV7-8 with TRBJ2-2; 10 bases fit TRBD2. With V trimmed by 3 bases and J by 0 bases, 13 bases remained unmatched. Germline assignment: CDR1 SGHVS and CDR2 FQNEAQ. This CDR3 spans 20 amino acids. CDR3 bases: TGTGCCAGCAGCTTCTCTCGGAGCGGGAGGGGAACCCCGAACACCGGGGAGCTGTTTTTT. Translated, it gives CASSFSRSGRGTPNTGELFF.

Of note for this clonotype: A much larger clone lies a single base off, so this may be a read error. J is TRBJ2-3 and V is TRBV6-2 or TRBV6-3; D not resolved. Per germline, CDR1 MNHEY and CDR2 SVGEGT. The CDR3 extends over 15 amino acids. V lost 8 bases, J lost 5 bases, and 20 bases lay in between. The CDR3 nucleotides read TGTGCCAGCGGTCAAAACCAAGTGGTTCAAGATACGCAGTATTTT. Translation: CASGQNQVVQDTQYF.

This clonotype was recorded many times. The chain uses TRBV18 and TRBJ1-1, with a tentative D call TRBD1 (6 bases). The length of the CDR3 is 13 residues. The ends were cut back, 4 bases at V and 5 bases at J, with 11 bases in the middle. Germline values: CDR1 KGHSH, CDR2 LQKENI. CDR3 sequence reads: CASSRYQGTEAFF. CDR3 bases: TGTGCCAGCTCACGTTACCAGGGGACTGAAGCTTTCTTT.

The chain joins TRBV6-2 or TRBV6-3 to TRBJ2-2; TRBD2 is a possible D gene (6 bases). The CDR3 runs 14 residues. Deletions cut 5 bases from V and 6 bases from J, with 13 bases between. The germline V gene encodes CDR1 MNHEY and CDR2 SVGEGT. The CDR3: CASSGPGAPGELFF. The CDR3 nucleotides read TGTGCCAGCAGTGGTCCGGGAGCCCCCGGGGAGCTGTTTTTT.

This clonotype was seen a handful of times. This could be a read error, since a much larger clone is one nucleotide away. The chain uses TRBV10-3 and TRBJ2-3; 8 nucleotides align to TRBD1. The CDR3 spans 16 residues. Germline V CDR1 and CDR2: ENHRY, SYGVKD. CDR3 bases: TGTGCCATCAATGCCCCGGACAGGGACGGCACAGATACGCAGTGTTTT. Translated: CAINAPDRDGTDTQCF.